The text below deals with one TCR beta chain. The target antigen is unknown. From germline, CDR1 is SEHNR and CDR2 FQNEAQ (reference sequence). Unmatched junction bases numbered 5, after V lost 6 bases and J lost 1 base. The CDR3 is 15 residues long. This sample was included in a study of CD8+ T cells in alopecia areata. Sequencing templates came from extracted RNA that was reverse transcribed into cDNA. Method: immunoSEQ multiplex PCR; TCRdb's copy keeps in-frame clones and lacks some. This sample has a few hundred thousand clones; 56% occur once, and the top ten carry roughly 5.3%. Study outcomes and limitations: Sharing of TCR sequences between patients (possibly for HLA-related reasons) was less clear than in mice. Normal skin contains resident alphabeta T cells, and these are also sequenced in scalp samples.

The J gene is TRBJ2-3, the V gene TRBV7-9; 9 nucleotides agree with TRBD1. The material sequenced was CD8+ T cells sorted from blood. The receptor comes from a human donor in good health. CDR3 in amino acids: CASSWTGAGTDTQYF. The CDR3 DNA sequence: TGTGCCAGCAGTTGGACAGGGGCCGGCACAGATACGCAGTATTTT.